This is a list of T cell receptor beta chains from one sample in a study of T cell responses to AZD1222 COVID-19 vaccine. The assay was immunoSEQ multiplex PCR, and TCRdb's table has in-frame clones only and misses some. The data contain 200,000 to 250,000 clones, roughly 94% of them singletons. Sample: peripheral blood, taken 28 days after the second dose of the MenACWY control vaccine. The receptors shown here come from an adult who received the MenACWY meningococcal vaccine as a control. Each CDR3 is given with its conserved first and last residue. A D gene is named only where the DNA matches it firmly. Size is omitted from some rows. Given values are once, few, many or a class for expanded clones.

len: 15; d_gene: -; v_gene: TRBV5-1; abundance: -; j_gene: TRBJ1-2; CDR3nt: TGCGCCAGCAGCTTGGGGACAGTGGTTAACTATGGCTACACCTTC; CDR3aa: CASSLGTVVNYGYTF
len: 14; d_gene: -; v_gene: TRBV14; abundance: -; j_gene: TRBJ1-4; CDR3nt: TGTGCCAGCAGCCAAGACAGGGGTTATGAAAAACTGTTTTTT; CDR3aa: CASSQDRGYEKLFF
len: 14; d_gene: -; v_gene: TRBV27; abundance: -; j_gene: TRBJ2-7; CDR3nt: TGTGCCAGCAGTTTTGGGGTTGGCTCCTACGAGCAGTACTTC; CDR3aa: CASSFGVGSYEQYF
len: 16; d_gene: -; v_gene: TRBV28; abundance: -; j_gene: TRBJ2-2; CDR3nt: TGTGCCAGCAGCGACATTACGGCTACAGGGACCGGGGAGCTGTTTTTT; CDR3aa: CASSDITATGTGELFF
len: 14; d_gene: TRBD1; v_gene: TRBV6-5; abundance: once; j_gene: TRBJ2-7; CDR3nt: TGTGCCAGCAGCCTAAGGACAGGGGAGTACGAGCAGTACTTC; CDR3aa: CASSLRTGEYEQYF
len: 12; d_gene: -; v_gene: TRBV19; abundance: -; j_gene: TRBJ1-2; CDR3nt: TGTGCCAGTAGTCCCCTAGACAGAGGCTACACCTTC; CDR3aa: CASSPLDRGYTF
len: 15; d_gene: -; v_gene: TRBV7-3; abundance: -; j_gene: TRBJ2-7; CDR3nt: TGTGCCAGCAGCTTATTCCAGGGTTCTACCTACGAGCAGTACTTC; CDR3aa: CASSLFQGSTYEQYF
len: 14; d_gene: TRBD1; v_gene: TRBV9; abundance: -; j_gene: TRBJ1-2; CDR3nt: TGTGCCAGCAGCGCCCTCGGACAGGGAAGGGGCTACACCTTC; CDR3aa: CASSALGQGRGYTF
len: 15; d_gene: -; v_gene: TRBV5-1; abundance: -; j_gene: TRBJ2-7; CDR3nt: TGCGCCAGCAGCTTGGGAGGGTTACCGAGCTACGAGCAGTACTTC; CDR3aa: CASSLGGLPSYEQYF
len: 14; d_gene: -; v_gene: TRBV6-2/TRBV6-3; abundance: once; j_gene: TRBJ1-6; CDR3nt: TGTGCCAGCAGCCAATCTAGAAATAATTCACCCCTCCACTTT; CDR3aa: CASSQSRNNSPLHF
len: 12; d_gene: -; v_gene: TRBV7-9; abundance: -; j_gene: TRBJ2-2; CDR3nt: TGTGCCAGCAGCTTAGGTACCGGGGAGCTGTTTTTT; CDR3aa: CASSLGTGELFF
len: 15; d_gene: -; v_gene: TRBV28; abundance: -; j_gene: TRBJ2-6; CDR3nt: TGTGCCAGCAGACAAACCAGTTCTGGGGCCAACGTCCTGACTTTC; CDR3aa: CASRQTSSGANVLTF
len: 14; d_gene: TRBD2; v_gene: TRBV29-1; abundance: -; j_gene: TRBJ2-1; CDR3nt: TGCAGCGTTGGGGAGGGGATCTCCTACAATGAGCAGTTCTTC; CDR3aa: CSVGEGISYNEQFF
len: 15; d_gene: -; v_gene: TRBV18; abundance: -; j_gene: TRBJ1-1; CDR3nt: TGTGCCAGCTCGCCTATACCTCAAACAGGGCCCCAGGCTTTCTTT; CDR3aa: CASSPIPQTGPQAFF
len: 19; d_gene: TRBD1; v_gene: TRBV11-3; abundance: -; j_gene: TRBJ1-5; CDR3nt: TGTGCCAGCAGCTTACAAACTAAGAGGGTGGGACAGGACAATCAGCCCCAGCATTTT; CDR3aa: CASSLQTKRVGQDNQPQHF
len: 15; d_gene: -; v_gene: TRBV5-4; abundance: -; j_gene: TRBJ2-3; CDR3nt: TGTGCCAGCAGCTTGGGGCTCCTGAGCACAGATACGCAGTATTTT; CDR3aa: CASSLGLLSTDTQYF
len: 11; d_gene: -; v_gene: TRBV12-3/TRBV12-4; abundance: -; j_gene: TRBJ1-2; CDR3nt: TGTGCCAGCAGTTCAGGGGACGGCTACACCTTC; CDR3aa: CASSSGDGYTF